A selection of T cell receptor beta chains follows, all from one sample in a study of cytomegalovirus exposure and HLA in healthy donors. Clones were read by immunoSEQ multiplex PCR, and TCRdb kept only the in-frame ones, dropping some. The repertoire consists of about 200,000 clones, with roughly 68% occurring once and the leading ten covering approximately 2%. The sequenced material came from PBMCs. The receptor set was obtained from a woman in her 30s in good health and CMV-seronegative. Both conserved end residues are part of each CDR3. A D gene is named only where the DNA matches it firmly. Part of the rows lack a size; the others show once, few, many or a class for expanded clones.

J: TRBJ2-2; V: TRBV7-3; D: TRBD2; size: few; CDR3: CASTLGASGSRTGELFF; DNA: TGTGCCAGCACCCTCGGGGCTAGCGGGAGCCGCACCGGGGAGCTGTTTTTT
J: TRBJ2-7; V: TRBV5-5; D: TRBD1; size: NA; CDR3: CASSLGTGTYEQYF; DNA: TGTGCCAGCAGCCTCGGGACAGGGACCTACGAGCAGTACTTC
J: TRBJ1-1; V: TRBV5-1; D: NA; size: NA; CDR3: CASSFESLRSFHTEAFF; DNA: TGCGCCAGCAGCTTTGAAAGTTTGCGATCGTTTCACACTGAAGCTTTCTTT
J: TRBJ1-4; V: TRBV6-5; D: TRBD1; size: few; CDR3: CASRRGQGSEKLFF; DNA: TGTGCCAGCAGGAGGGGACAGGGGAGTGAAAAACTGTTTTTT
J: TRBJ2-7; V: TRBV15; D: NA; size: NA; CDR3: CATSQTTPEQYF; DNA: TGTGCCACCAGCCAAACAACGCCTGAGCAGTACTTC
J: TRBJ2-7; V: TRBV7-9; D: TRBD2; size: NA; CDR3: CASSLQAHRTSEQYF; DNA: TGTGCCAGCAGCTTGCAGGCGCACCGGACTAGCGAGCAGTACTTC
J: TRBJ2-7; V: TRBV7-2; D: TRBD1; size: NA; CDR3: CASSLAGQGKQYF; DNA: TGTGCCAGCAGCTTAGCGGGACAGGGTAAGCAGTACTTC
J: TRBJ1-5; V: TRBV7-8; D: NA; size: NA; CDR3: CASSLAREAGQPQHF; DNA: TGTGCCAGCAGCTTAGCGCGGGAGGCTGGGCAGCCCCAGCATTTT
J: TRBJ2-7; V: TRBV7-8; D: NA; size: NA; CDR3: CASSPGGEQYF; DNA: TGTGCCAGCAGCCCCGGCGGGGAGCAGTACTTC
J: TRBJ1-4; V: TRBV7-6; D: NA; size: NA; CDR3: CASSLGGQGEKLFF; DNA: TGTGCCAGCAGCTTAGGTGGGCAGGGAGAAAAACTGTTTTTT
J: TRBJ2-2; V: TRBV7-3; D: TRBD2; size: NA; CDR3: CASSLGGGPLKAGELFF; DNA: TGTGCCAGCAGCTTAGGCGGGGGGCCCCTAAAGGCCGGGGAGCTGTTTTTT
J: TRBJ2-7; V: TRBV7-3; D: TRBD2; size: NA; CDR3: CASSPDGLDLVTNYEQYF; DNA: TGTGCCAGCAGCCCCGACGGACTAGACCTCGTCACGAATTACGAGCAGTACTTC
J: TRBJ1-2; V: TRBV15; D: TRBD1; size: NA; CDR3: CATSRDIGTGRHYGYTF; DNA: TGTGCCACCAGCAGAGATATCGGGACAGGGAGGCACTATGGCTACACCTTC
J: TRBJ2-3; V: TRBV5-1; D: TRBD2; size: NA; CDR3: CASRVSGMSTDTQYF; DNA: TGCGCCAGCAGGGTCAGCGGGATGAGCACAGATACGCAGTATTTT
J: TRBJ1-1; V: TRBV4-1; D: TRBD1; size: NA; CDR3: CASSLMTGAGGTEAFF; DNA: TGCGCCAGCAGCCTCATGACAGGGGCCGGGGGCACTGAAGCTTTCTTT
J: TRBJ2-3; V: TRBV5-1; D: TRBD1; size: few; CDR3: CASSSQGADTQYF; DNA: TGCGCCAGCAGCTCCCAGGGGGCAGATACGCAGTATTTT
J: TRBJ1-4; V: TRBV7-9; D: NA; size: NA; CDR3: CASSLEAGVNEKLFF; DNA: TGTGCCAGCAGCTTGGAGGCAGGGGTTAATGAAAAACTGTTTTTT
J: TRBJ2-1; V: TRBV9; D: TRBD1; size: NA; CDR3: CASSALGQGNEQFF; DNA: TGTGCCAGCAGCGCCCTCGGACAGGGGAATGAGCAGTTCTTC
J: TRBJ2-7; V: TRBV11-2; D: NA; size: NA; CDR3: CASRQAYEQYF; DNA: TGTGCCAGTAGACAGGCCTACGAGCAGTACTTC
J: TRBJ1-1; V: TRBV7-8; D: NA; size: NA; CDR3: CASSFMNTEAFF; DNA: TGTGCCAGCAGCTTTATGAACACTGAAGCTTTCTTT
J: TRBJ2-2; V: TRBV5-1; D: TRBD1; size: NA; CDR3: CASSSQGAPGDTGELFF; DNA: TGCGCCAGCAGCTCACAGGGGGCTCCGGGGGACACCGGGGAGCTGTTTTTT
J: TRBJ2-1; V: TRBV2; D: TRBD2; size: few; CDR3: CASSGGTSGGTFPQFF; DNA: TGTGCCAGCAGTGGGGGGACTAGCGGGGGGACTTTCCCCCAGTTCTTC
J: TRBJ1-1; V: TRBV5-4; D: NA; size: NA; CDR3: CASSFRGGHTEAFF; DNA: TGTGCCAGCAGCTTCCGTGGAGGGCACACTGAAGCTTTCTTT
J: TRBJ2-1; V: TRBV5-6; D: TRBD2; size: NA; CDR3: CASSLVAGVKNEQFF; DNA: TGTGCCAGCAGCTTGGTAGCGGGAGTTAAAAATGAGCAGTTCTTC
J: TRBJ2-5; V: TRBV5-1; D: TRBD1; size: few; CDR3: CASYTGGSRETQYF; DNA: TGCGCCAGCTATACAGGGGGCTCCAGGGAGACCCAGTACTTC
J: TRBJ2-7; V: TRBV13; D: NA; size: NA; CDR3: CASSSNRGGYEQYF; DNA: TGTGCCAGCAGCTCAAACAGGGGGGGCTACGAGCAGTACTTC
J: TRBJ2-7; V: TRBV7-9; D: NA; size: NA; CDR3: CASSFGQRSYEQYF; DNA: TGTGCCAGCAGCTTTGGACAGAGAAGCTACGAGCAGTACTTC
J: TRBJ2-7; V: TRBV7-2; D: NA; size: NA; CDR3: CASSLHQGAPYEQYF; DNA: TGTGCCAGCAGCTTACACCAGGGTGCGCCGTACGAGCAGTACTTC
J: TRBJ2-7; V: TRBV2; D: TRBD2; size: few; CDR3: CASSTSGGSYEQYF; DNA: TGTGCCAGCAGTACTAGCGGGGGCTCCTACGAGCAGTACTTC
J: TRBJ2-2; V: TRBV10-1; D: NA; size: few; CDR3: CASSDFQGTGELFF; DNA: TGCGCCAGCAGTGATTTCCAGGGCACCGGGGAGCTGTTTTTT
J: TRBJ2-1; V: TRBV5-1; D: TRBD2; size: NA; CDR3: CASSSIAGGLNEQFF; DNA: TGCGCCAGCAGCTCGATAGCGGGGGGGCTGAATGAGCAGTTCTTC
J: TRBJ1-2; V: TRBV28; D: TRBD1; size: NA; CDR3: CASSLLPPDRGIF; DNA: TGTGCCAGCAGTTTATTGCCCCCGGACAGGGGGATCTTC
J: TRBJ1-2; V: TRBV7-8; D: NA; size: NA; CDR3: CASSLAGFGGPNYGYTF; DNA: TGTGCCAGCAGCTTAGCAGGGTTTGGGGGCCCTAACTATGGCTACACCTTC
J: TRBJ2-2; V: TRBV19; D: TRBD2; size: few; CDR3: CASSISSGSPGELFF; DNA: TGTGCCAGTAGTATCTCTAGCGGGAGCCCCGGGGAGCTGTTTTTT
J: TRBJ2-7; V: TRBV18; D: TRBD1; size: NA; CDR3: CASCKGQGNEQYF; DNA: TGTGCCAGCTGTAAAGGACAGGGGAACGAGCAGTACTTC
J: TRBJ2-7; V: TRBV27; D: TRBD2; size: NA; CDR3: CASSHNSGAYEQYF; DNA: TGTGCCAGCAGTCATAATAGCGGGGCCTACGAGCAGTACTTC
J: TRBJ2-2; V: TRBV4-2; D: TRBD1; size: few; CDR3: CASSRGQGTRPSNTGELFF; DNA: TGTGCCAGCAGCCGAGGACAGGGGACACGTCCCTCGAACACCGGGGAGCTGTTTTTT
J: TRBJ2-5; V: TRBV6-5; D: NA; size: NA; CDR3: CASRTWGLETQYF; DNA: TGTGCCAGCAGGACCTGGGGGCTAGAGACCCAGTACTTC
J: TRBJ1-2; V: TRBV6-5; D: TRBD1; size: few; CDR3: CASSPGTGKGYTF; DNA: TGTGCCAGCAGTCCTGGGACAGGGAAAGGCTACACCTTC
J: TRBJ2-1; V: TRBV4-1; D: TRBD1; size: NA; CDR3: CASSPLPNRGGKYNEQFF; DNA: TGCGCCAGCAGCCCCCTCCCAAACCGAGGGGGCAAGTACAATGAGCAGTTCTTC
J: TRBJ2-7; V: TRBV14; D: NA; size: NA; CDR3: CASSPSRVSYEQYF; DNA: TGTGCCAGCAGCCCGTCTCGGGTGTCCTACGAGCAGTACTTC
J: TRBJ2-3; V: TRBV6-1; D: TRBD2; size: NA; CDR3: CASSEIAGSSTDTQYF; DNA: TGTGCCAGCAGTGAAATAGCGGGGAGTAGCACAGATACGCAGTATTTT
J: TRBJ2-1; V: TRBV5-1; D: NA; size: NA; CDR3: CASRERVYNEQFF; DNA: TGCGCCAGCAGGGAGCGGGTATACAATGAGCAGTTCTTC
J: TRBJ2-2; V: TRBV6-4; D: TRBD2; size: NA; CDR3: CASRAGGTNTGELFF; DNA: TGTGCCAGCAGAGCGGGGGGGACGAACACCGGGGAGCTGTTTTTT
J: TRBJ1-1; V: TRBV5-4; D: NA; size: NA; CDR3: CASSSRLSRGTEAFF; DNA: TGTGCCAGCAGCTCCCGCCTGTCTCGGGGCACTGAAGCTTTCTTT
J: TRBJ1-4; V: TRBV5-8; D: NA; size: once; CDR3: CASSSVRPLVEKLFF; DNA: TGTGCCAGCAGCAGTGTCCGGCCTCTAGTGGAAAAACTGTTTTTT
J: TRBJ2-7; V: TRBV29-1; D: TRBD1; size: NA; CDR3: CSVGGQGPPYEQYF; DNA: TGCAGCGTTGGGGGACAGGGGCCCCCTTACGAGCAGTACTTC
J: TRBJ1-2; V: TRBV21-1; D: NA; size: NA; CDR3: CASSTPGGPRANYGYTF; DNA: TGTGCCAGCAGCACACCAGGGGGCCCGAGGGCTAACTATGGCTACACCTTC